These 27 T cell receptor beta chains were sequenced from one sample in a study of vaccination effects on CD4 cells after COVID-19. Their target antigens are unknown. The assay was immunoSEQ multiplex PCR, and TCRdb's table has in-frame clones only and misses some. The top ten clones hold 0.8% to 1% of a sample with 55,000 to 70,000 clones, roughly 76% of them seen once. Ahead of sequencing, the ViraFEST assay grew antigen-specific CD4+ T cells using viral peptide pools. Culture proceeded for more than 8 days, and CD4+ T cells were then isolated. All participants had two doses of either the BNT162b2 or mRNA-1273 vaccine. This specimen consisted of CD4+ T cells from PBMCs cultured with HCoV-OC43 spike peptides, obtained after COVID-19 vaccination. Subset denoted: HCoV-OC43 spike overlapping peptide pool stimulation. The source is a human donor who received a COVID-19 vaccine.

The chain has TRBV15 and TRBJ2-7, with D hard to call. CDR1 is LNHNV, CDR2 YYDKDF, per germline (reference sequence). This CDR3 is built from 12 residues. V dropped 0 bases and J dropped 7 bases, with 7 bases sitting between them. The CDR3 DNA reads TGTGCCACCAGCAGAGATCTGGGGGAGCAGTACGTC. Its translation: CATSRDLGEQYV.

V gene TRBV6-2 or TRBV6-3 combines with J gene TRBJ2-3; D is undetermined. The germline V gene encodes CDR1 MNHEY and CDR2 SVGEGT. Trimming removed 2 bases from V and 4 bases from J, with 4 bases in between. The CDR3 length is 12 residues. The CDR3 here is CASSYGPDTQYF. The CDR3 DNA follows: TGTGCCAGCAGTTACGGCCCAGATACGCAGTATTTT.

This clone was seen a few times. The CDR3 DNA sequence: TGTGCCAGCAACAGGGGGGTAGAATCCGAGCAGTACGTC. Protein: CASNRGVESEQYV. This chain connects TRBV7-9 to TRBJ2-7; 8 positions match TRBD1. CDR1 and CDR2 (germline): SEHNR, FQNEAQ (reference sequence). The CDR3 length is 13 residues. V trimming: 7 bases; J trimming: 6 bases; junction bases outside the gene matches: 8.

This chain links TRBV18 with TRBJ2-5, with a weak D call TRBD2 (5 bases). The CDR3 is 14 amino acids. With 5 bases removed from V and 1 base from J, the gap between germline ends came to 11 bases. Germline CDR1 reads KGHSH; CDR2 reads LQKENI. CDR3 sequence reads: CASSSERSQETQYF. The DNA of the CDR3 is TGTGCCAGCTCATCCGAGCGGTCCCAAGAGACCCAGTACTTC. The whole variable domain, filled in from reference TRBV18 and TRBJ2-5, reads NAGVMQNPRHLVRRRGQEARLRCSPMKGHSHVYWYRQLPEEGLKFMVYLQKENIIDESGMPKERFSAEFPKEGPSILRIQQVVRGDSAAYFCASSSERSQETQYFGPGTRLLVL.

The DNA of the CDR3 is TGTGCCAGCACCCACCACCGACAGGGCCCATCACCCCTCCACTTT. This gives the protein CASTHHRQGPSPLHF. The chain links TRBV7-2 to TRBJ1-6, with 7 bases matching TRBD1. The V and J ends lost 7 bases and 10 bases, in that order; junction bases with no gene match: 13. The CDR3 is 15 amino acids. Germline CDR1 is SGHTA and CDR2 is FQGNSA.

This chain uses TRBV10-2 with TRBJ1-3; the D is unclear. The CDR3 totals 16 residues. In germline, CDR1 is WSHSY, CDR2 SAAADI. V lost 5 bases and J lost 0, with 14 bases in between. CDR3 coding DNA: TGCGCCAGCAGTTTACCGGACGGATACTCTGGAAACACCATATATTTT. This translates into CASSLPDGYSGNTIYF.

The chain uses TRBV9 and TRBJ1-1; D is uncertain. This CDR3 has 14 amino acids. Germline V gene lookup returns CDR1 SGDLS and CDR2 YYNGEE. Trimming removed 0 bases from V and 1 base from J, with 7 bases in between. The chain's CDR3 is CASSVGNQNTEAFF. CDR3 nucleotide sequence: TGTGCCAGCAGCGTAGGAAATCAGAACACTGAAGCTTTCTTT.

V is TRBV11-2 and J is TRBJ2-3, with D unresolved. CDR3 length equals 15 residues. Germline-derived CDR1 and CDR2 are SGHAT and FQNNGV. Trimming stripped 3 bases from V and 2 bases from J, with 12 bases between. As DNA, the CDR3 is TGTGCCAGCAGCTTCAGACTCGCCGCCACAGATACGCAGTATTTT. It codes for CASSFRLAATDTQYF.

The chain carries TRBV7-2 and TRBJ1-1; D uncertain. The CDR3 runs to 15 residues. Per the germline V gene, CDR1 is SGHTA and CDR2 is FQGNSA. The V end lost 0 bases, the J end lost 4 bases, and 12 bases lay between the germline ends. This CDR3 is CASSLASPTPTEAFF. CDR3 DNA: TGTGCCAGCAGCTTAGCGTCTCCAACACCCACTGAAGCTTTCTTT.

V is TRBV5-1 and J is TRBJ1-1; no definite D call. Germline CDR1 and CDR2: SGHRS and YFSETQ. This CDR3 is built from 15 residues. With 1 base removed from V and 1 base from J, the gap between germline ends came to 11 bases. The CDR3 loop reads CASSLSGVTNTEAFF. Here the CDR3 DNA reads TGCGCCAGCAGCTTGTCCGGGGTCACGAACACTGAAGCTTTCTTT.

In DNA form, the CDR3 reads TGCGCCAGCAGCTTGGGGGGACAGAATGGCTACACCTTC. It yields the protein CASSLGGQNGYTF. The chain has TRBV5-1 and TRBJ1-2, with TRBD1 matching over 7 bases. CDR3 length: 13 residues. CDR1 and CDR2 (germline): SGHRS, YFSETQ. V lost 0 bases to trimming and J lost 6 bases; unmatched junction nucleotides: 2.

J is TRBJ2-7 and V is TRBV5-5, with D unclear. Between the trimmed V and J ends, which lost 0 bases and 2 bases, there was a span of 12 bases. CDR3 size: 15 residues. Germline CDR1 and CDR2: SGHKS and YYEKEE (reference sequence). CDR3 region: CASSLEAGRTYEQYV. Here the CDR3 DNA reads TGTGCCAGCAGCTTGGAGGCAGGTCGGACCTACGAGCAGTACGTC.

The rearrangement links TRBV7-8 to TRBJ2-2; D remains unclear. The CDR3 extends over 14 amino acids. Trimming left V 1 base short and J 4 bases short, with 7 bases between. Germline loops: CDR1 SGHVS, CDR2 FQNEAQ. CDR3 in amino acids: CASSLVLFTGELFF. DNA for the CDR3: TGTGCCAGCAGCTTAGTGTTATTCACCGGGGAGCTGTTTTTT.

The rearrangement joins TRBV6-2 or TRBV6-3 to TRBJ2-7, with unresolved D. CDR1 is MNHEY and CDR2 is SVGEGT in the germline V gene. CDR3 length: 15 amino acids. Trimming took off 0 bases at V and 2 bases at J, with 11 bases between the two ends. The CDR3 sequence is CASSYSRHRPYEQYV. The CDR3 coding sequence is TGTGCCAGCAGTTACTCCCGCCATCGTCCCTACGAGCAGTACGTC.

About this clone: The DNA is omitted, as the CDR3 cannot be located on it reliably, and the CDR3 follows TCRdb's listing. This sequence joins TRBV19 and TRBJ1-2; TRBD1, the table's D call, lacks a check against the DNA. The germline CDR1 and CDR2 sequences are LNHDA and SQIVND (reference sequence). 13 amino acids form the CDR3, both terminal residues included. The CDR3: CASTSDRDYGYTF.

This clone came up once. The chain recombines TRBV29-1 with TRBJ2-2, with D possibly matching TRBD2 (6 bases). Germline loops: CDR1 SQVTM, CDR2 ANQGSEA. The V gene lost 4 bases and the J gene lost 2 bases, with 11 bases spanning the gap. The CDR3 is made up of 14 amino acids. The chain's CDR3 is CSVAKGTNTGELFF. The CDR3 DNA reads TGCAGCGTTGCCAAAGGGACTAACACCGGGGAGCTGTTTTTT.

The chain combines TRBV5-6 with TRBJ2-7; D remains unclear. V was pared by 5 bases and J by 0 bases, with 15 bases between. The CDR3 length is 15 residues. Germline V CDR1 and CDR2: SGHDT, YYEEEE. The CDR3 sequence is CASRFYDVSSYEQYV. CDR3 coding DNA: TGTGCCAGCAGATTTTATGACGTCAGCTCCTACGAGCAGTACGTC.

The DNA of the CDR3 is TGTGCCAGCAGCTTAAACACAGGAGGCTTCTACGAGCAGTACGTC. Protein product: CASSLNTGGFYEQYV. The chain links TRBV11-2 to TRBJ2-7; D tentatively reads TRBD1 or TRBD2 (5 bases each). CDR3 length equals 15 residues. Germline V gene lookup returns CDR1 SGHAT and CDR2 FQNNGV. Trimming removed 2 bases from V and 3 bases from J, with 14 bases in between.

The J gene is TRBJ1-5, the V gene TRBV18; 7 bases are shared with TRBD1. After removal of 8 bases from V and 4 bases from J, the junction contained 5 bases not matched to a gene. CDR3 length equals 13 residues. Germline V gene lookup returns CDR1 KGHSH and CDR2 LQKENI. Here the CDR3 reads CASLGQQNQPQHF. The CDR3 nucleotides read TGTGCCAGCCTGGGACAGCAAAATCAGCCCCAGCATTTT.

This chain connects TRBV24-1 to TRBJ2-3; D remains unclear. Per the germline V gene, CDR1 is KGHDR and CDR2 is SFDVKD. This CDR3 has 15 residues. V lost 5 bases, J lost 0 bases, and 11 bases lay in between. As DNA, the CDR3 is TGTGCCACCAGTGCTGGGGTAACTAGCACAGATACGCAGTATTTT. Translating it yields CATSAGVTSTDTQYF.

The chain joins TRBV13 to TRBJ2-3; D perhaps matches TRBD1 (6 bases). This CDR3 has 14 amino acids. Trimming pared 3 bases from V and 3 bases from J, leaving 10 bases between. The germline CDR1 and CDR2 sequences are PRHDT and FYEKMQ (reference sequence). CDR3 in DNA: TGTGCCAGCAGCTTGGTCAGGGGTACAGATACGCAGTATTTT. This codes for CASSLVRGTDTQYF.

This clone turned up a few times. The chain uses TRBV27 and TRBJ2-2, with D possibly TRBD1 on 5 matching bases. This CDR3 comprises 16 residues. CDR1 MNHEY and CDR2 SMNVEV come from the germline V gene (reference sequence). V was shortened by 1 base and J by 4 bases, with 13 bases between the two germline ends. CDR3 nucleotide sequence: TGTGCCAGCAGTTTATTGACAGCTTTAACCACCGGGGAGCTGTTTTTT. Its protein product is CASSLLTALTTGELFF.

This clone was seen only a few times. The rearrangement links TRBV9 to TRBJ1-1, with D unclear. Germline V gene data show CDR1 as SGDLS and CDR2 as YYNGEE. This CDR3 is 13 amino acids long. Trimming took 2 bases from V and 4 from J, leaving 9 bases between them. CDR3 amino acids: CASSVTGRTEAFF. In DNA, the CDR3 is TGTGCCAGCAGCGTGACTGGACGCACTGAAGCTTTCTTT.

The V and J genes are TRBV30 and TRBJ2-3; D is unresolved. V was trimmed by 3 bases and J by 6 bases, leaving 7 bases between them. Germline V CDR1 and CDR2: GTSNPN, SVGIG (reference sequence). This CDR3 has 11 residues. The CDR3 here is CAWRSWDTQYF. CDR3 coding DNA: TGTGCCTGGAGATCCTGGGATACGCAGTATTTT.

The chain has TRBV19 and TRBJ1-2, with 7 bases that match TRBD1. J lost 0 bases, V lost 5 bases, and 6 bases had no gene match. Germline values: CDR1 LNHDA, CDR2 SQIVND (reference sequence). This CDR3 has 15 amino acids. The CDR3 reads CASSAGTVANYGYTF. In DNA, the CDR3 is TGTGCCAGTAGTGCCGGGACAGTGGCTAACTATGGCTACACCTTC.

The chain combines TRBV4-1 with TRBJ2-2; 10 positions match TRBD1. The CDR3 length is 14 residues. Germline-derived CDR1 and CDR2 are MGHRA and YSYEKL. Trimming cost V 6 bases and J 4 bases; bases outside gene matches: 2. DNA of the CDR3: TGCGCCAGCAGGCGGACAGGGGGCACCGGGGAGCTGTTTTTT. As protein: CASRRTGGTGELFF.

The chain has TRBV19 and TRBJ1-1; D uncertain. Germline assignment: CDR1 LNHDA and CDR2 SQIVND (reference sequence). Trimming took off 7 bases at V and 4 bases at J, with 13 bases between the two ends. The CDR3 has 13 amino acids. CDR3 coding DNA: TGTGCCAGTATACCGGGGAAGGGCACTGAAGCTTTCTTT. Translated, it gives CASIPGKGTEAFF.